Following are 14 T cell receptor beta chains from one sample sequenced in a study of OX40 agonist ivuxolimab in advanced cancers. Profiling relied on immunoSEQ multiplex PCR, and the TCRdb table lists in-frame clones only, not all of them. The repertoire consists of tens of thousands of clones, with around nine tenths occurring once and the leading ten covering roughly 1.1%. Sample: CD4+ or CD8+ T cells sorted from blood, taken in a trial of the OX40 agonist ivuxolimab. These receptor sequences come from an adult with an advanced solid tumor such as melanoma, head and neck, liver or kidney cancer.

A single count supports this clone. This sequence joins TRBV4-1 and TRBJ1-5; D is unclear. V was shortened by 3 bases and J by 0 bases, with 15 bases between the two germline ends. The CDR3 totals 17 residues. The germline gives CDR1 MGHRA, CDR2 YSYEKL. Here the CDR3 DNA reads TGCGCCAGCAGCCAGCTACTTGGGGTATATAGCAATCAGCCCCAGCATTTT. This encodes CASSQLLGVYSNQPQHF.

The table lists this clone with many counts. In the same sample, other DNA sequences code for this CDR3. The rearrangement uses TRBV28 and TRBJ1-2; tentatively, D is TRBD1 (6 bases). The germline V gene has CDR1 MDHEN and CDR2 SYDVKM. This CDR3 contains 13 residues. The V and J ends lost 6 bases and 2 bases respectively, with 10 bases between them. The CDR3 DNA reads TGTGCCAGCAGCCTAACAGGGAACTATGGCTACACCTTC. This translates into CASSLTGNYGYTF.

The DNA for the CDR3 is TGCAGCGTTGTTGTGGGGGGCCGGGGCTACACCTTC. Translating gives CSVVVGGRGYTF. V gene TRBV29-1 combines with J gene TRBJ1-2, with D perhaps TRBD1 (6 bases). Germline lookup yields CDR1 SQVTM and CDR2 ANQGSEA. V shed 4 bases and J shed 8 bases, with 14 bases lying between them. CDR3 length: 12 amino acids.

The chain carries TRBV4-2 and TRBJ2-3, with TRBD2 matching 8 bases. Germline V gene data show CDR1 as LGHNA and CDR2 as YNFKEQ. The CDR3 runs 16 residues. The V and J ends lost 0 bases and 2 bases, in that order; junction bases with no gene match: 4. The CDR3 region is CASSQDSSGLTDTQYF. The CDR3 nucleotides are TGTGCCAGCAGCCAAGATTCTAGCGGGCTCACAGATACGCAGTATTTT.

A few counts support this clone. This sequence joins TRBV7-8 and TRBJ1-5; perhaps TRBD1 as D (5 bases). Germline V gene lookup returns CDR1 SGHVS and CDR2 FQNEAQ. Between the trimmed V and J ends, which lost 8 bases and 1 base, there was a span of 6 bases. The CDR3 length is 12 residues. The CDR3 protein is CASGASNQPQHF. DNA for the CDR3: TGTGCCAGCGGGGCAAGCAATCAGCCCCAGCATTTT.

The rearrangement joins TRBV7-2 to TRBJ1-3; no clear D. CDR1 and CDR2 from the germline V gene are SGHTA and FQGNSA. The CDR3 is 14 amino acids. Trimming cost V 5 bases and J 2 bases, with 10 bases left between them. The CDR3 here is CASSLGQTGNTIYF. The CDR3 coding sequence is TGTGCCAGCAGCCTGGGTCAAACTGGAAACACCATATATTTT.

The chain carries TRBV28 and TRBJ1-5; D possibly corresponds to TRBD1 (6 bases). The CDR3 sequence is 14 residues long. The V end lost 6 bases, the J end lost 5 bases, and 14 bases lay between the germline ends. Germline assignment: CDR1 MDHEN and CDR2 SYDVKM. The CDR3 coding sequence is TGTGCCAGCAGAACACCTCACAGGGATCAGCCCCAGCATTTT. This gives the protein CASRTPHRDQPQHF.

V gene TRBV11-3 combines with J gene TRBJ2-7; 7 bases match TRBD2. With 5 bases clipped from V and 3 bases from J, the junction kept 4 bases outside the gene matches. Per the germline V gene, CDR1 is SGHNT and CDR2 is YENEEA. The CDR3 runs to 13 residues. CDR3 in DNA: TGTGCCAGCAGCAGAGGGAGGGACTACGAGCAGTACTTC. Translating it yields CASSRGRDYEQYF.

The genes are TRBV2 and TRBJ2-4, with TRBD1 as a possible D gene (6 bases). The V gene's germline CDR1 is SNHLY and CDR2 FYNNEI. V was cut by 6 bases and J by 1 base, with 13 bases left in between. CDR3 length equals 15 residues. CDR3 amino acids: CASRFNREAKNIQYF. CDR3 bases: TGTGCCAGCAGATTCAACAGGGAGGCCAAAAACATTCAGTACTTC.

This clone appeared a single time. The chain recombines TRBV10-3 with TRBJ1-3; D gene unclear. Germline V gene sequence: CDR1 ENHRY, CDR2 SYGVKD. The CDR3 is made up of 13 amino acids. V lost 2 bases and J 2 bases, leaving 4 bases between the germline ends. The CDR3 here is CAISEGTGNTIYF. CDR3 sequence (DNA): TGTGCCATCAGTGAGGGAACTGGAAACACCATATATTTT.

A word on this clone: A single base separates this from a much larger clone, so it may be a read error. Other DNA sequences from this sample encode an identical CDR3 as well. V usage is TRBV4-1 and J usage is TRBJ2-2, with 9 nucleotides matching TRBD2. The trim removed 6 bases at V and 7 bases at J, leaving 12 bases unmatched. The CDR3 totals 16 residues. Germline values: CDR1 MGHRA, CDR2 YSYEKL. The CDR3 loop reads CASSLTSGRTGGELFF. The DNA of the CDR3 is TGCGCCAGCAGTCTGACTAGCGGAAGGACTGGCGGGGAGCTGTTTTTT.

The chain has TRBV9 and TRBJ2-5; D remains ambiguous. The CDR3 spans 13 residues. Germline CDR1 SGDLS, CDR2 YYNGEE. Trimming left V 4 bases short and J 5 bases short, with 12 bases between. CDR3: CASSPLVGETQYF. In DNA form, the CDR3 reads TGTGCCAGCAGCCCCCTGGTTGGGGAGACCCAGTACTTC.

In DNA, the CDR3 is TGTGCCAGCAGCTTATCAACAGACTATGGCTACACCTTC. It encodes CASSLSTDYGYTF. The chain links TRBV7-6 to TRBJ1-2, with D uncertain. In germline, CDR1 is SGHVS, CDR2 FNYEAQ. The CDR3 has 13 residues. Trimming cost V 2 bases and J 3 bases, with 7 bases left between them.

V gene TRBV13 combines with J gene TRBJ2-6, with D hard to call. V lost 0 bases, J lost 4 bases, and 4 bases lay in between. The CDR3 loop spans 14 amino acids. The germline V gene encodes CDR1 PRHDT and CDR2 FYEKMQ (reference sequence). The DNA of the CDR3 is TGTGCCAGCAGCTTAGGTGCCGGGGCCAACGTCCTGACTTTC. It encodes CASSLGAGANVLTF.